The 26 T cell receptor beta chains presented below share a single source sample, sequenced in a study of OX40 agonist ivuxolimab in advanced cancers. Using immunoSEQ multiplex PCR, the repertoire was profiled, and TCRdb retains in-frame clones only, with some absent. This sample has about 41,000 clones, with around four fifths found just once. Material: CD4+ or CD8+ T cells sorted from blood, obtained in a trial of the OX40 agonist ivuxolimab. The source of these receptors is an adult with an advanced solid tumor such as melanoma, head and neck, liver or kidney cancer.

This CDR3 is CASRTGDNQPQHF. The CDR3 bases are TGTGCCAGCAGGACAGGGGATAATCAGCCCCAGCATTTT. The chain joins TRBV10-3 to TRBJ1-5, with 9 bases lining up with TRBD1. CDR3 length: 13 amino acids. The J segment lost 4 bases and the V segment lost 10 bases, leaving 5 bases of the junction unmatched. Germline-derived CDR1 and CDR2 are ENHRY and SYGVKD.

The J gene is TRBJ2-1, the V gene TRBV28; D uncertain. The CDR3 runs 15 residues. Germline CDR1 MDHEN, CDR2 SYDVKM. V was clipped by 0 bases and J by 2 bases, with 8 bases between them. The CDR3 protein is CASSLWDAPYNEQFF. The CDR3 DNA sequence: TGTGCCAGCAGTTTATGGGACGCACCCTACAATGAGCAGTTCTTC.

The V and J genes are TRBV11-2 and TRBJ1-4; no firm D call. The CDR3 totals 13 residues. Deletions cut 1 base from V and 7 bases from J, with 7 bases between. CDR1 is SGHAT, CDR2 FQNNGV, per germline. CDR3 coding DNA: TGTGCCAGCAGCTTAGCAGGAATTGAAAAACTGTTTTTT. Amino acid sequence: CASSLAGIEKLFF.

This clone was recorded only once. The chain combines TRBV20-1 with TRBJ2-5, with D possibly TRBD1 on 6 matching bases. With 5 bases removed from V and 5 bases from J, the gap between germline ends came to 9 bases. The CDR3 runs to 11 residues. Germline V gives CDR1 DFQATT, CDR2 SNEGSKA (reference sequence). The CDR3 loop reads CSAGRGETQYF. The CDR3 DNA follows: TGCAGTGCTGGTAGGGGGGAGACCCAGTACTTC.

This clone appeared once. V usage is TRBV5-1 and J usage is TRBJ2-5, with 7 positions matching TRBD1. The germline V gene has CDR1 SGHRS and CDR2 YFSETQ. V lost 4 bases, J lost 4 bases, and 10 bases stayed unmatched. The CDR3 spans 15 residues. The CDR3 loop is CASSPGTAGGETQYF. CDR3 nucleotides: TGCGCCAGCAGCCCGGGGACAGCCGGCGGAGAGACCCAGTACTTC.

This sequence joins TRBV27 and TRBJ1-2; D is possibly TRBD1 (5 bases). The V gene lost 6 bases and the J gene lost 4 bases, with 9 bases spanning the gap. This CDR3 spans 12 amino acids. Germline loops: CDR1 MNHEY, CDR2 SMNVEV (reference sequence). The CDR3 loop reads CASSRVGYGYTF. The DNA for the CDR3 is TGTGCCAGCAGCAGGGTCGGCTATGGCTACACCTTC.

V is TRBV6-6 and J is TRBJ2-1, with 7 bases that match TRBD2. The CDR3 contains 15 residues. Germline V gene sequence: CDR1 MNHNY, CDR2 SVGAGI (reference sequence). V gave up 11 bases and J gave up 1 base; unmatched junction bases: 11. CDR3 nucleotides: TGTGCCGAGGCGAAGACGCGGGAGTCCTACAATGAGCAGTTCTTC. Protein product: CAEAKTRESYNEQFF.

The rearrangement uses TRBV28 and TRBJ2-5; D possibly matches TRBD1 or TRBD2 (5 bases each). V lost 6 bases to trimming and J lost 4 bases, with 15 bases between them. The CDR3 is 14 amino acids. Germline lookup yields CDR1 MDHEN and CDR2 SYDVKM. CDR3 in DNA: TGTGCCAGCAGATCCGGGACCCACGGAGAGACCCAGTACTTC. It translates to CASRSGTHGETQYF. Full variable domain (missing parts from reference TRBV28 and TRBJ2-5): DVKVTQSSRYLVKRTGEKVFLECVQDMDHENMFWYRQDPGLGLRLIYFSYDVKMKEKGDIPEGYSVSREKKERFSLILESASTNQTSMYLCASRSGTHGETQYFGPGTRLLVL.

The chain couples TRBV11-3 to TRBJ2-1, with D possibly being TRBD2 (7 bases). V was clipped by 8 bases and J by 2 bases, with 16 bases between them. CDR1 SGHNT and CDR2 YENEEA come from the germline V gene. The CDR3 contains 15 residues. CDR3 coding DNA: TGTGCCAGCGTCACCGGGGGGCAACCCTACAATGAGCAGTTCTTC. It is translated as CASVTGGQPYNEQFF.

This chain links TRBV2 with TRBJ1-2; D gene unclear. The CDR3 is 14 amino acids. Germline V gene lookup returns CDR1 SNHLY and CDR2 FYNNEI. With 3 bases removed from V and 4 bases from J, the gap between germline ends came to 12 bases. The CDR3 loop reads CASSERPGIYGYTF. DNA for the CDR3: TGTGCCAGCAGTGAGCGGCCGGGGATCTATGGCTACACCTTC.

The chain uses TRBV11-3 and TRBJ1-4, with D hard to call. Per the germline V gene, CDR1 is SGHNT and CDR2 is YENEEA. The CDR3 has 14 amino acids. V was clipped by 5 bases and J by 7 bases, with 14 bases between them. The CDR3 reads CASSPVAFGEKLFF. CDR3 coding DNA: TGTGCCAGCAGCCCGGTGGCGTTCGGTGAAAAACTGTTTTTT.

J is TRBJ1-1 and V is TRBV7-8, with D possibly being TRBD1 (6 bases). The length of the CDR3 is 16 residues. In germline, CDR1 is SGHVS, CDR2 FQNEAQ. V lost 4 bases and J lost 5, with 20 bases in between. In DNA, the CDR3 is TGTGCCAGCAGCTCCCTTCCGAGGGGGTCACGGACTGAAGCTTTCTTT. It encodes CASSSLPRGSRTEAFF.

The chain joins TRBV28 to TRBJ2-2; D is uncertain. Deletions cut 2 bases from V and 6 bases from J, with 13 bases between. The length of the CDR3 is 15 residues. CDR1 is MDHEN and CDR2 is SYDVKM in the germline V gene. The CDR3 here is CASSLRASGAGELFF. For the CDR3, the DNA is TGTGCCAGCAGTTTACGGGCTAGTGGTGCCGGGGAGCTGTTTTTT.

The gene calls are TRBV5-5 and TRBJ2-2; 10 bases are shared with TRBD2. This CDR3 region has 19 residues. CDR1 and CDR2 (germline): SGHKS, YYEKEE (reference sequence). Trimming at V came to 4 bases and at J to 1 base, leaving 13 bases not matched to a gene. CDR3 region: CASSTPGVAGGKNTGELFF. The CDR3 DNA follows: TGTGCCAGCAGCACCCCCGGGGTAGCGGGAGGAAAGAACACCGGGGAGCTGTTTTTT.

CDR3 DNA: TGTGCCTGGGAACAAGGCTGGCGGGAGCACTCCGAGCAGTACTTC. Protein: CAWEQGWREHSEQYF. The chain joins TRBV30 to TRBJ2-7; TRBD2 agrees at 7 bases. CDR3 size: 15 residues. V lost 5 bases, J lost 6 bases, and 16 bases stayed unmatched. The germline gives CDR1 GTSNPN, CDR2 SVGIG (reference sequence).

V gene TRBV19 combines with J gene TRBJ2-7, with 12 positions matching TRBD2. This CDR3 has 16 amino acids. V shed 6 bases, J shed 2 bases, and the junction held 8 bases outside the gene matches. Germline V gene lookup returns CDR1 LNHDA and CDR2 SQIVND (reference sequence). In DNA form, the CDR3 reads TGTGCCAGTAGGGGCGAGACTAGCGGGGGACCCTACGAGCAGTACTTC. Translation: CASRGETSGGPYEQYF.

By sample share, this clone is large. CDR3 in DNA: TGTGCCAGCAGCTTAGGCCCTACCTACGAGCAGTACTTC. It specifies CASSLGPTYEQYF. J is TRBJ2-7 and V is TRBV11-3; D gene ambiguous. This CDR3 comprises 13 residues. Germline V gene lookup returns CDR1 SGHNT and CDR2 YENEEA. Between the trimmed V and J ends, which lost 1 base and 2 bases, there was a span of 6 bases.

The rearrangement links TRBV6-5 to TRBJ1-2; D uncertain. Germline V gene sequence: CDR1 MNHEY, CDR2 SVGAGI. The CDR3 spans 14 residues. V lost 7 bases to trimming and J lost 7 bases, with 19 bases between them. CDR3 residues: CASTLRQGLAGYTF. The DNA for the CDR3 is TGTGCCAGCACCCTACGGCAAGGTCTGGCTGGCTACACCTTC.

The rearrangement uses TRBV9 and TRBJ1-3, with a tentative D call TRBD1 (5 bases). CDR1 is SGDLS and CDR2 is YYNGEE in the germline V gene. Trimming pared 2 bases from V and 0 bases from J, leaving 15 bases between. This CDR3 contains 17 residues. CDR3 amino acids: CASSVGYGTSSGNTIYF. The DNA for the CDR3 is TGTGCCAGCAGCGTTGGCTATGGGACTTCCTCTGGAAACACCATATATTTT.

The chain couples TRBV6-6 to TRBJ1-1, with 11 positions matching TRBD1. Germline-derived CDR1 and CDR2 are MNHNY and SVGAGI (reference sequence). This CDR3 is built from 15 residues. The junction had 2 bases not matched to a gene; V was cut back by 2 bases and J by 3 bases. For the CDR3, the DNA is TGTGCCAGCAGTTACCGGGGACAGGGGGACACTGAAGCTTTCTTT. Its translation is CASSYRGQGDTEAFF.

This clone was counted between two and nine times. This rearrangement joins TRBV6-1 to TRBJ1-2; TRBD1 is a possible D gene (5 bases). CDR1 MNHNS and CDR2 SASEGT come from the germline V gene. There are 14 residues in the CDR3. With 0 bases removed from V and 4 bases from J, the gap between germline ends came to 9 bases. CDR3 in amino acids: CASSEAGTAYGYTF. The CDR3, as DNA: TGTGCCAGCAGTGAAGCCGGGACGGCCTATGGCTACACCTTC.

V gene TRBV7-9 combines with J gene TRBJ1-5; 7 bases match TRBD1. With V trimmed by 4 bases and J by 6 bases, 3 bases remained unmatched. The CDR3 contains 13 residues. CDR1 is SEHNR, CDR2 FQNEAQ, per germline (reference sequence). The CDR3 region has the DNA TGTGCCAGCAGCTCCCCAGGGGGTCAGCCCCAGCATTTT. As protein: CASSSPGGQPQHF.

V is TRBV5-5 and J is TRBJ2-7; 10 nucleotides agree with TRBD1. The ends lost 3 bases at V and 12 bases at J; junction bases unmatched: 21. Germline CDR1 reads SGHKS; CDR2 reads YYEKEE (reference sequence). The CDR3 runs to 17 residues. In DNA, the CDR3 is TGTGCCAGCAGCTACAATACCTCCCCGGGACAGGGGCTCAGCCGGTACTTC. Amino acids: CASSYNTSPGQGLSRYF.

The rearrangement links TRBV6-1 to TRBJ2-3; D is unclear. Germline CDR1 MNHNS, CDR2 SASEGT. This CDR3 contains 13 residues. Trimming took off 2 bases at V and 1 base at J, with 4 bases between the two ends. The DNA for the CDR3 is TGTGCCAGCAGTGAACCTGGCACAGATACGCAGTATTTT. Its translation is CASSEPGTDTQYF.

V usage is TRBV7-6 and J usage is TRBJ2-7, with D possibly TRBD1 on 5 matching bases. V dropped 2 bases and J dropped 0 bases, with 14 bases sitting between them. The CDR3 has 16 amino acids. Per the germline V gene, CDR1 is SGHVS and CDR2 is FNYEAQ. This CDR3 reads CASSLLQGKSSYEQYF. The CDR3 DNA reads TGTGCCAGCAGCTTACTCCAGGGCAAGAGCTCCTACGAGCAGTACTTC.

The CDR3 DNA is TGTGCCAGCAGTTTTCTGGCAGGACCGGGGACCCAGTACTTC. Its translation: CASSFLAGPGTQYF. The V call is TRBV28, the J call TRBJ2-5; no definite D call. Trimming shortened V by 3 bases and J by 7 bases, and 15 bases separated the two germline ends. Looked up from germline, CDR1 is MDHEN and CDR2 is SYDVKM. There are 14 residues in the CDR3.